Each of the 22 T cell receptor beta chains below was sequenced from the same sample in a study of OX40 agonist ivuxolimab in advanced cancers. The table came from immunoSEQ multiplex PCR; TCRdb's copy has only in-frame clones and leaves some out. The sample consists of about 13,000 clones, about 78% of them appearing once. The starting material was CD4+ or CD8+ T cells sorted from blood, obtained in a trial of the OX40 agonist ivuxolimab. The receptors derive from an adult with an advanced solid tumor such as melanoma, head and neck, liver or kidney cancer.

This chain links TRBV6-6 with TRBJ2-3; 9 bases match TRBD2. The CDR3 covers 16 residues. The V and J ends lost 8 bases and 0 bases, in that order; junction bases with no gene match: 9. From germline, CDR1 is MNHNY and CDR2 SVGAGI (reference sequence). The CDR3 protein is CASRLAGRPSTDTQYF. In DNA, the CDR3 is TGTGCCAGCCGCCTAGCGGGACGACCAAGCACAGATACGCAGTATTTT.

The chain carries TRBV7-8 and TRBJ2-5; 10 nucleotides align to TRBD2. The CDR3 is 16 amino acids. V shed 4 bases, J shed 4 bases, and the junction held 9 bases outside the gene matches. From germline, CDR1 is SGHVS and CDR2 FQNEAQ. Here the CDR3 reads CASSSRLAGTRETQYF. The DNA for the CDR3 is TGTGCCAGCAGCTCAAGACTAGCGGGCACGAGAGAGACCCAGTACTTC.

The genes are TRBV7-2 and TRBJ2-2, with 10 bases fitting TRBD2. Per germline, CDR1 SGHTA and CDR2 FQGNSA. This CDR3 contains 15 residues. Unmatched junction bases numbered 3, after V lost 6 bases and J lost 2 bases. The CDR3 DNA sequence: TGTGCCAGCAGGCAACTAGCGGGAAACACCGGGGAGCTGTTTTTT. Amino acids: CASRQLAGNTGELFF.

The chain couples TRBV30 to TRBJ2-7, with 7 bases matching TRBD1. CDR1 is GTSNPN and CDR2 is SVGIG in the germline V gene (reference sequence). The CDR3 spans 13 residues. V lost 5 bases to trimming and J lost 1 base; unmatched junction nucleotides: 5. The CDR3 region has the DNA TGTGCCTGGGAAGGGACAGAATCCTACGAGCAGTACTTC. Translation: CAWEGTESYEQYF. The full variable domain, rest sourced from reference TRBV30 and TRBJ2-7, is SQTIHQWPATLVQPVGSPLSLECTVEGTSNPNLYWYRQAAGRGLQLLFYSVGIGQISSEVPQNLSASRPQDRQFILSSKKLLLSDSGFYLCAWEGTESYEQYFGPGTRLTVT.

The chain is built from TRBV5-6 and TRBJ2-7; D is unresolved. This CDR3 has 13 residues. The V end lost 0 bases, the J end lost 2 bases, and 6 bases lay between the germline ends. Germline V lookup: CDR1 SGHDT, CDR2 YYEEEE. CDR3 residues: CASSLADAYEQYF. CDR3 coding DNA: TGTGCCAGCAGCTTGGCCGACGCCTACGAGCAGTACTTC.

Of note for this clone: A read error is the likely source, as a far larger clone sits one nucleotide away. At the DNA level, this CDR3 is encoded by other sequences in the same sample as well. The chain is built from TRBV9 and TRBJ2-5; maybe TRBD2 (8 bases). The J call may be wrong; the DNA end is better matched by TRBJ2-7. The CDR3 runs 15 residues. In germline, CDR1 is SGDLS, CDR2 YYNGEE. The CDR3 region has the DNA TGTGCCAGCCGCGGGGGGCAAGGGGGCAGGGACGAGCAGTACTTC. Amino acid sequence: CASRGGQGGRDEQYF.

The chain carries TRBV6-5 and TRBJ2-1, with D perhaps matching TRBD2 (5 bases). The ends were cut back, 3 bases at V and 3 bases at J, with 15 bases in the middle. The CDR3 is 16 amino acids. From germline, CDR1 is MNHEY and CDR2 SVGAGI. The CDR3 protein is CASSYQVGGGYNEQFF. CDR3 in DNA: TGTGCCAGCAGTTATCAGGTCGGAGGAGGCTACAATGAGCAGTTCTTC.

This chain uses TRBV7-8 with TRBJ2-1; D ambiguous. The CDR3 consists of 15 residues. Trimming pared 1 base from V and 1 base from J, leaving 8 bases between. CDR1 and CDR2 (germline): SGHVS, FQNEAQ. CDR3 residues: CASSLVAASYNEQFF. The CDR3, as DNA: TGTGCCAGCAGCTTAGTCGCTGCTTCCTACAATGAGCAGTTCTTC.

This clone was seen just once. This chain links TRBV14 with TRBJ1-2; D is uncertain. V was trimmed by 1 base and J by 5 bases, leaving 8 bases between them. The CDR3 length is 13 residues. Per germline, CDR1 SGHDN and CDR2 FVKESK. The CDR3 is CASSQGIFYGYTF. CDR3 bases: TGTGCCAGCAGCCAAGGAATATTTTATGGCTACACCTTC.

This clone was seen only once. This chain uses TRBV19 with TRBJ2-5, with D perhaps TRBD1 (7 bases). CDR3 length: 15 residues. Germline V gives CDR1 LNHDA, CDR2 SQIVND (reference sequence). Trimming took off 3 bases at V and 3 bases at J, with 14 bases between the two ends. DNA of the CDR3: TGTGCCAGTAGTATCCACAGGGGCGGGGAAGAGACCCAGTACTTC. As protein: CASSIHRGGEETQYF.

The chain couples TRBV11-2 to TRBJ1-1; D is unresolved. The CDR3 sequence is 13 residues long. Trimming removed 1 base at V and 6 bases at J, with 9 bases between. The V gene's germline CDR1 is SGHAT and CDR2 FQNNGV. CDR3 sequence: CASSLAGQPEAFF. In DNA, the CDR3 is TGTGCCAGCAGCTTAGCGGGTCAACCTGAAGCTTTCTTT.

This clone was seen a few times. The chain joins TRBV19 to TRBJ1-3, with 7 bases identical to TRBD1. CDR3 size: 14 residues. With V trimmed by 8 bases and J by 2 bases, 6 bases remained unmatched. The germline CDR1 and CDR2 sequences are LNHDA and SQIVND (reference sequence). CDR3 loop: CASPHDRAGNTIYF. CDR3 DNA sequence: TGTGCCAGTCCCCACGACAGGGCTGGAAACACCATATATTTT.

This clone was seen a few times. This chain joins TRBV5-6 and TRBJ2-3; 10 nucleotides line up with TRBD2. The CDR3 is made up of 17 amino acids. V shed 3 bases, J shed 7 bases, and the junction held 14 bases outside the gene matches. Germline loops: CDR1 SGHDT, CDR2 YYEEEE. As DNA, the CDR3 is TGTGCCAGCAGCTCCTATTTAATGAAGCGGGAGGGCTATACGCAGTATTTT. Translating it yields CASSSYLMKREGYTQYF.

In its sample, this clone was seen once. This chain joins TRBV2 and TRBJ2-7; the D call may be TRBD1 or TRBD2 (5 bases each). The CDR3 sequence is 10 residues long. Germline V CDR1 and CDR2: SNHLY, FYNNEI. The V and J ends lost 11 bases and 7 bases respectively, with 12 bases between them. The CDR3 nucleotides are TGTGCCCTGGGGGTTGGGGAGCAGTACTTC. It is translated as CALGVGEQYF.

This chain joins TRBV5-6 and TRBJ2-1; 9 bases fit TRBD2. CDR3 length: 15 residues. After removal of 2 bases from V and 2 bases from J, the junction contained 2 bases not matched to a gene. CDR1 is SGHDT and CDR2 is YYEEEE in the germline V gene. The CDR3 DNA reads TGTGCCAGCAGCTTTAGCGGGAGCCCCTACAATGAGCAGTTCTTC. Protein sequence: CASSFSGSPYNEQFF.

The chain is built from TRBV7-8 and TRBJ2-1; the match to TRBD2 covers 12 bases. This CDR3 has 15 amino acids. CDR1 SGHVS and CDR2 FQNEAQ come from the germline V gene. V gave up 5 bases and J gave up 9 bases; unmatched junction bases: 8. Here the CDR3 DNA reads TGTGCCAGCAGCACACGACTAGCGGGAGTGGGTGAGCAGTTCTTC. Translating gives CASSTRLAGVGEQFF. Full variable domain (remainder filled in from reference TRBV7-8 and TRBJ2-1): GAGVSQSPRYKVAKRGQDVALRCDPISGHVSLFWYQQALGQGPEFLTYFQNEAQLDKSGLPSDRFFAERPEGSVSTLKIQRTQQEDSAVYLCASSTRLAGVGEQFFGPGTRLTVL.

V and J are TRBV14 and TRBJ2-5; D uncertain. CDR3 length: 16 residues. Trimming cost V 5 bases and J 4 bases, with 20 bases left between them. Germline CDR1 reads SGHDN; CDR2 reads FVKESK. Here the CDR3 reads CASSSKHELVRETQYF. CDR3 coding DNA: TGTGCCAGCAGCTCAAAACACGAATTGGTTCGAGAGACCCAGTACTTC.

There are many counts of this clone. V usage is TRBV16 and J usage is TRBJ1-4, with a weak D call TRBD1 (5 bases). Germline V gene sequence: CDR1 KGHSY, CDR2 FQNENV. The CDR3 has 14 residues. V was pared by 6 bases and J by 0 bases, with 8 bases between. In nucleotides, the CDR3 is TGTGCCAGCAGTGCCAGGGCAACTAATGAAAAACTGTTTTTT. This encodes CASSARATNEKLFF.

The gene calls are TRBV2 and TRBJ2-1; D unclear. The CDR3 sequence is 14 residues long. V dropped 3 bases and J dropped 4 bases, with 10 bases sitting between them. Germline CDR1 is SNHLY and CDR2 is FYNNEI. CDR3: CASSESEPYNEQFF. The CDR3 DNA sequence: TGTGCCAGCAGTGAGAGTGAGCCGTACAATGAGCAGTTCTTC.

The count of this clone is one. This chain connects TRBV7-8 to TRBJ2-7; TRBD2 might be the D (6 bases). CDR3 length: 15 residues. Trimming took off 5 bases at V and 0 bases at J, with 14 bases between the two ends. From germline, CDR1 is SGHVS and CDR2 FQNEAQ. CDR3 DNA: TGTGCCAGCAGCCCGTGGGTTAGCGGCTCCTACGAGCAGTACTTC. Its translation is CASSPWVSGSYEQYF.

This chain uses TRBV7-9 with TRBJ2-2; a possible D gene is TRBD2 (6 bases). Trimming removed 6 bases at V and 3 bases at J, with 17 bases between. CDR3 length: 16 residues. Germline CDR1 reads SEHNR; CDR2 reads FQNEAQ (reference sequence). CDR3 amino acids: CASRPFKRVYTGELFF. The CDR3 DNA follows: TGTGCCAGCAGGCCCTTTAAGCGGGTCTACACCGGGGAGCTGTTTTTT.

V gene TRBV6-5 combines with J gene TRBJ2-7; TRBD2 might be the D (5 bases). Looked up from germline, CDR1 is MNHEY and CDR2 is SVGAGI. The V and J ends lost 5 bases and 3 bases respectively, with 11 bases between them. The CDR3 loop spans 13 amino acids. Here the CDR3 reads CASSEGGFYEQYF. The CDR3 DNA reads TGTGCCAGCAGTGAAGGAGGTTTCTACGAGCAGTACTTC.